Each of the 10 T cell receptor beta chains below was sequenced from the same sample in a study of beta chain features in type 1 diabetes. Expressed TCRB transcripts got sequenced, as all isolated RNA was reverse transcribed. Repertoires were generated with immunoSEQ multiplex PCR, while TCRdb's copy carries only in-frame clones and drops some. The sample shows a few hundred thousand clones, 25% to 35% of them seen only once. The sequencing input was central memory CD4+ T cells from blood. The receptors shown here come from a young man in good health.

The J gene is TRBJ2-2, the V gene TRBV28; D remains ambiguous. Between the trimmed V and J ends, which lost 7 bases and 4 bases, there was a span of 7 bases. The CDR3 has 12 amino acids. Germline assignment: CDR1 MDHEN and CDR2 SYDVKM. This CDR3 is CASTPPTGELFF. CDR3 nucleotide sequence: TGTGCCAGCACCCCTCCCACCGGGGAGCTGTTTTTT.

This rearrangement joins TRBV7-2 to TRBJ1-2; D is unresolved. Germline CDR1 reads SGHTA; CDR2 reads FQGNSA. The ends were cut back, 0 bases at V and 13 bases at J, with 12 bases in the middle. The CDR3 length is 12 residues. The CDR3 loop is CASSLAGRPSTF. In nucleotides, the CDR3 is TGTGCCAGCAGCTTAGCGGGCAGACCAAGCACCTTC.

Many counts were recorded for this clone. The genes are TRBV4-3 and TRBJ2-1; the match to TRBD1 covers 8 bases. J was trimmed by 4 bases and V by 3 bases; bases with no gene match: 11. CDR1 is LGHNA, CDR2 YSLEER, per germline. The CDR3 totals 17 residues. CDR3 sequence reads: CASSHELPGTGYNEQFF. The DNA for the CDR3 is TGCGCCAGCAGCCATGAATTACCAGGGACAGGATACAATGAGCAGTTCTTC.

The chain is built from TRBV10-3 and TRBJ2-3; the D call may be TRBD1 or TRBD2 (6 bases each). The ends were cut back, 0 bases at V and 2 bases at J, with 9 bases in the middle. The CDR3 contains 15 residues. CDR1 is ENHRY, CDR2 SYGVKD, per germline. Here the CDR3 reads CAISESRGATDTQYF. In DNA form, the CDR3 reads TGTGCCATCAGTGAGTCGAGGGGGGCCACAGATACGCAGTATTTT.

The chain couples TRBV9 to TRBJ2-7, with TRBD1 identical over 7 bases. The CDR3 is 15 amino acids. After removal of 0 bases from V and 2 bases from J, the junction contained 5 bases not matched to a gene. Germline V gene data show CDR1 as SGDLS and CDR2 as YYNGEE. The CDR3 region is CASSVEGAQTYEQYF. CDR3 coding DNA: TGTGCCAGCAGCGTAGAGGGGGCCCAAACCTACGAGCAGTACTTC.

This clone was observed a few times. Other DNA sequences in this specimen translate into the identical CDR3. This chain uses TRBV30 with TRBJ1-1, with 7 bases that match TRBD1. This CDR3 region has 13 residues. V was pared by 3 bases and J by 3 bases, with 4 bases of the junction left unmatched. Germline-derived CDR1 and CDR2 are GTSNPN and SVGIG (reference sequence). The CDR3 DNA reads TGTGCCTGGAGCGTCACAGGGGACACTGAAGCTTTCTTT. This encodes CAWSVTGDTEAFF. The full variable domain, with the rest looked up from reference TRBV30 and TRBJ1-1, is SQTIHQWPATLVQPVGSPLSLECTVEGTSNPNLYWYRQAAGRGLQLLFYSVGIGQISSEVPQNLSASRPQDRQFILSSKKLLLSDSGFYLCAWSVTGDTEAFFGQGTRLTVV.

The sample holds a few counts of this clone. V and J are TRBV30 and TRBJ1-5; 9 positions agree with TRBD1. Germline V gene data show CDR1 as GTSNPN and CDR2 as SVGIG (reference sequence). The V gene end was trimmed by 3 bases and the J gene end by 2 bases; junction bases not matched to a gene: 5. CDR3 length equals 15 residues. The CDR3 sequence is CAWRRTGAGNQPQHF. The CDR3 nucleotides are TGTGCCTGGAGGCGGACAGGGGCCGGCAATCAGCCCCAGCATTTT.

In this sample, this clone turned up many times. V is TRBV23-1 and J is TRBJ2-1, with 9 bases fitting TRBD2. TRBV23-1 is placed among ORFs of uncertain function. CDR3 length: 15 residues. With 8 bases clipped from V and 8 bases from J, the junction kept 13 bases outside the gene matches. The CDR3 nucleotides are TGCGCCAGCCCACCGCGGGAGGGCCGAGGCGATGAGCAGTTCTTC. Protein product: CASPPREGRGDEQFF.

This clone was seen more than once but under ten times. The chain carries TRBV14 and TRBJ2-1; a weak D match, TRBD1 (7 bases). Germline V CDR1 and CDR2: SGHDN, FVKESK. This CDR3 has 14 residues. Trimming removed 2 bases from V and 13 bases from J, with 18 bases in between. The CDR3 loop is CASSQQGGGAGQFF. DNA of the CDR3: TGTGCCAGCAGCCAACAAGGGGGCGGGGCCGGACAGTTCTTC.

This clone was counted only a few times. An end of the junction does not agree with germline; a read error may underlie this. The chain employs TRBV29-1 and TRBJ2-1, with no clear D. CDR1 and CDR2 from the germline V gene are SQVTM and ANQGSEA. CDR3 length equals 13 residues. This chain's CDR3 is CSVKELLGNEQFF. For the CDR3, the DNA is TGCAGCGTTAAAGAACTCCTCGGCAATGAGCAGTTCTTC.